A selection of T cell receptor beta chains follows, all from one sample in a study of T cells in Graves' hyperthyroidism and ophthalmopathy. TCRdb independently ran MiXCR on the multiplex PCR reads; one entry per CDR3 protein. The sample contains about 610,000 distinct CDR3 sequences, under 15% of which appear only once. Sequenced input: blood. These receptors were collected from a woman in her forties with Graves' ophthalmopathy. Both conserved end residues are part of each CDR3. D genes are given only for firm matches. Size tells how often a clone was seen (once, few, many) or the class of an expanded clone, and some rows leave it out.

d_call clone_size j_call v_call cdr3_nt cdr3_aa
- - TRBJ2-7 TRBV7-2 TGTGCCAGCAGCTTAGAGCAGGTCTATGCCTACGAGCAGTACTTC CASSLEQVYAYEQYF
- many TRBJ1-5 TRBV19 TGTGCCAGTATCCCATCAGGGGTGGACTCGGGTTCCCAGCATTTT CASIPSGVDSGSQHF
- many TRBJ2-2 TRBV12-3/TRBV12-4 TGTGCCAGCAGTACACAGGGAAAGGTCGGGGAGCTGTTTTTT CASSTQGKVGELFF
- many TRBJ2-5 TRBV12-3/TRBV12-4 TGTGCCAGCAGCCCTGTTGGGCAGGGCTTCCAAGAGACCCAGTACTTC CASSPVGQGFQETQYF
- many TRBJ1-2 TRBV30 TGTGCCTGGAGTTACAACTATGGCTACACCTTC CAWSYNYGYTF
- many TRBJ2-7 TRBV20-1 TGCAGTGCTAGAGATGCGGGTAACCCCTACGAGCAGTACTTC CSARDAGNPYEQYF
- many TRBJ2-2 TRBV10-2 TGCGCCAGCAGTGACATAGTGGTGGCAGGGATAGCCGGGGAGCTGTTTTTT CASSDIVVAGIAGELFF
- - TRBJ2-2 TRBV6-5 TGTGCCAGCAGCTTAACGGACCCGACCCCCGGGGAGCTGTTTTTT CASSLTDPTPGELFF
TRBD1 many TRBJ2-7 TRBV10-3 TGTGCCATCCGGACAGGCCCTAACTACGAGCAGTACTTC CAIRTGPNYEQYF
TRBD1 many TRBJ2-5 TRBV20-1 TGCAGTGCACACCCAGGACAGGTTCAAGAGACCCAGTACTTC CSAHPGQVQETQYF
- - TRBJ1-3 TRBV15 TGTGCCACCAGGGACTTAAGCTCTGGAAACACCATATATTTT CATRDLSSGNTIYF
TRBD1 - TRBJ1-2 TRBV28 TGTGCCAGCAGAAATACAGGGGGCTATGGCTACACCTTC CASRNTGGYGYTF
- - TRBJ1-1 TRBV30 TGTGCCTGGAGACAGGTTCCCACTGAAGCTTTCTTT CAWRQVPTEAFF
TRBD1 few TRBJ1-3 TRBV11-2 TGTGCCAGCAGCTCCCATCGAGGGGGCCTTGGAAACACCATATATTTT CASSSHRGGLGNTIYF
- many TRBJ2-2 TRBV5-5 TGTGCCAGCAGCTTGGACTCAGACCGCACCGGGGAGCTGTTTTTT CASSLDSDRTGELFF
- - TRBJ2-7 TRBV6-1 TGTGCCAGCAGAGGGGTCGAGCAGTACTTC CASRGVEQYF
- few TRBJ1-2 TRBV4-1 TGCGCCAGCAGCCAAGCAGAGGCAGCTATTTATGGCTACACCTTC CASSQAEAAIYGYTF
- many TRBJ1-1 TRBV5-1 TGCGCCAGCAGCTTGGGGGGAGTGGACACTGAAGCTTTCTTT CASSLGGVDTEAFF
- many TRBJ1-3 TRBV12-3/TRBV12-4 TGTGCCAGCAGCACCTCCGTGGCAAACACCATATATTTT CASSTSVANTIYF
TRBD1 few TRBJ1-5 TRBV5-1 TGCGCCAGCAGCTTGAAGGGGGACAGGGTCAATCAGCCCCAGCATTTT CASSLKGDRVNQPQHF
- - TRBJ2-2 TRBV6-1 TGTGCCAGCAGTCCATACAGGCTGAACACCGGGGAGCTGTTTTTT CASSPYRLNTGELFF
TRBD1 many TRBJ2-7 TRBV20-1 TGCAGTGCTCCGAGGACAGGATCCTACGAGCAGTACTTC CSAPRTGSYEQYF
- - TRBJ2-5 TRBV11-2 TGTGCCAGCAGCTTAGGCCGGCAGCGGGTTCAAGAGACCCAGTACTTC CASSLGRQRVQETQYF
- many TRBJ2-5 TRBV5-1 TGCGCCAGCAGCTTGGCAACCGGGACGCAAGAGACCCAGTACTTC CASSLATGTQETQYF
- - TRBJ2-3 TRBV5-1 TGCGCCAGCAGCTTGGAACCCCGGGACCCCGGGACAGATACGCAGTATTTT CASSLEPRDPGTDTQYF
TRBD2 many TRBJ2-7 TRBV6-2/TRBV6-3 TGTGCCAGCAGCCATCGACTAGCGCCCGACTACGAGCAGTACTTC CASSHRLAPDYEQYF
- many TRBJ1-3 TRBV6-5 TGTGCCAGCAGTATAGGGACAACCTCTGGAAACACCATATATTTT CASSIGTTSGNTIYF
TRBD2 few TRBJ2-5 TRBV11-2 TGTGCCAGCAGCTTAATTGGGACATCGGCGGGAGGGTACCAAGAGACCCAGTACTTC CASSLIGTSAGGYQETQYF
- many TRBJ1-2 TRBV30 TGTGCCTCCCCAAAGGGAAGGGATGGCTACACCTTC CASPKGRDGYTF
- many TRBJ2-7 TRBV28 TGTGCCAGCAGTTTGGTCCGGGGGACTCTCCCCTACGAGCAGTACTTC CASSLVRGTLPYEQYF
- - TRBJ1-2 TRBV28 TGTGCCAGCAGCTCTCGAGGCCTGGCGAGGTATGGCTACACCTTC CASSSRGLARYGYTF
TRBD1 many TRBJ2-7 TRBV5-1 TGCGCCAGCAGCTTGTCCCCGGGACAGGAATCCTACGAGCAGTACTTC CASSLSPGQESYEQYF
- many TRBJ1-2 TRBV20-1 TGCAGTGCTAGAGACGGCAACTATGGCTACACCTTC CSARDGNYGYTF
- - TRBJ1-3 TRBV7-2 TGTGCCAGCAGCCTCATTCGGGGGCCTGGAAACACCATATATTTT CASSLIRGPGNTIYF
- few TRBJ2-7 TRBV4-2 TGTGCCAGCAGCCAAGATATTACAGGCCCCTACGAGCAGTACTTC CASSQDITGPYEQYF
TRBD2 - TRBJ2-5 TRBV6-1 TGTGCCAGCAGTAAGGCGGGAGCGCCCCAAGAGACCCAGTACTTC CASSKAGAPQETQYF
- many TRBJ1-1 TRBV20-1 TGCAGTGCTAGAGATGTGCGGGGAGCTTTCTTT CSARDVRGAFF
- many TRBJ2-5 TRBV11-3 TGTGCCAGCAGCGAGCCGCCCGCGGAGACCCAGTACTTC CASSEPPAETQYF
TRBD2 - TRBJ2-5 TRBV29-1 TGCAGCGCCGGGACTAGCGCGTCGGAGACCCAGTACTTC CSAGTSASETQYF
- few TRBJ2-7 TRBV9 TGTGCCAGCAGCCCCCGGACGGGAACCTCCTACGAGCAGTACTTC CASSPRTGTSYEQYF
TRBD2 many TRBJ2-5 TRBV27 TGTGCCAGCAGTTTCGGACTAGCGGGAGAGGGGACCCAGTACTTC CASSFGLAGEGTQYF
TRBD2 many TRBJ2-2 TRBV6-5 TGTGCCAGCAGTTACTCGTGGATAGCGGGAGTGGGCGGGGAGCTGTTTTTT CASSYSWIAGVGGELFF
TRBD1 many TRBJ1-5 TRBV6-2/TRBV6-3 TGTGCCAGCAGTTACACTAGGGGGCTCAATCAGCCCCAGCATTTT CASSYTRGLNQPQHF
- many TRBJ2-5 TRBV7-9 TGTGCCAGCAGCCCAGTGGGGGTGCCGGAGACCCAGTACTTC CASSPVGVPETQYF
TRBD1 many TRBJ1-1 TRBV24-1 TGTGCCACCAGTGACTCGAGACAGGGATCTACTGAAGCTTTCTTT CATSDSRQGSTEAFF
- many TRBJ2-7 TRBV2 TGTGCCAGCAAGTTCCAGGGAGGCTACGAGCAGTACTTC CASKFQGGYEQYF
- few TRBJ2-5 TRBV18 TGTGCCAGCTCACTAAATACCGGGACTTCACAAGAGACCCAGTACTTC CASSLNTGTSQETQYF
TRBD1 many TRBJ2-7 TRBV6-1 TGTGCCACGACAGGGGATTACGAGCAGTACTTC CATTGDYEQYF